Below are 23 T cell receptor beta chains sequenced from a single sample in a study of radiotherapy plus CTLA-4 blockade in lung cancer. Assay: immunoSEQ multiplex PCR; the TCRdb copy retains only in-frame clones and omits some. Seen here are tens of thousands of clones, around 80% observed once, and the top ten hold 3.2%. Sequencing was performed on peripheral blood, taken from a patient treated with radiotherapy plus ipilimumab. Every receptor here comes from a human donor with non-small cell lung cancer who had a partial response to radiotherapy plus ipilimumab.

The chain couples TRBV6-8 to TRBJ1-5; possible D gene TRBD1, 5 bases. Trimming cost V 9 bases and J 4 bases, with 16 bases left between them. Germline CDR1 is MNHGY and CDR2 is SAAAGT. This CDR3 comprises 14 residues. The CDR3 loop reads CARRAGIGNQPQHF. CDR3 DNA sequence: TGTGCCAGACGCGCAGGGATCGGAAATCAGCCCCAGCATTTT.

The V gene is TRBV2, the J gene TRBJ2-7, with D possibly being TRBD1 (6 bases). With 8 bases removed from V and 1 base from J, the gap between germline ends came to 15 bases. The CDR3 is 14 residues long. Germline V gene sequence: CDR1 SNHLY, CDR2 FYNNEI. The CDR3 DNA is TGTGCCAGCCTCGAAGGGGGAGTTTCCTACGAGCAGTACTTC. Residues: CASLEGGVSYEQYF.

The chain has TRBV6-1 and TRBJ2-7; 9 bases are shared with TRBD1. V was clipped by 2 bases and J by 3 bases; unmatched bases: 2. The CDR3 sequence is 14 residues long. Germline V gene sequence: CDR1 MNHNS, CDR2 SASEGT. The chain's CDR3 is CASSETGGIYEQYF. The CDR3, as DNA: TGTGCCAGCAGTGAAACAGGGGGCATCTACGAGCAGTACTTC.

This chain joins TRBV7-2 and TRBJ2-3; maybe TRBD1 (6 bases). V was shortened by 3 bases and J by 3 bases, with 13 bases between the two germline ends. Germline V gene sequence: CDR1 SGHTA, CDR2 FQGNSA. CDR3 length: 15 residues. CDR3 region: CASSFRGGATDTQYF. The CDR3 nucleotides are TGTGCCAGCAGCTTCCGAGGGGGAGCGACAGATACGCAGTATTTT.

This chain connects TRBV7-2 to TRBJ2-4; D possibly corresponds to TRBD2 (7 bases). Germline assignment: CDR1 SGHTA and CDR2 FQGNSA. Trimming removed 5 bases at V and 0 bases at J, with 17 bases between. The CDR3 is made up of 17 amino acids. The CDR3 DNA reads TGTGCCAGCAGCCAATCCCGGGGGGCCTTAGCCAAAAACATTCAGTACTTC. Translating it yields CASSQSRGALAKNIQYF.

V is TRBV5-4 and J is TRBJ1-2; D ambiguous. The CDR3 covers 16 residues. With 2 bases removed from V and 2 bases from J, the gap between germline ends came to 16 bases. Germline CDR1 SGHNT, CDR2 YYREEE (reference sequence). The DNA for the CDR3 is TGTGCCAGCAGCTTCGCGGGAGGGATCATAAACTATGGCTACACCTTC. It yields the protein CASSFAGGIINYGYTF.

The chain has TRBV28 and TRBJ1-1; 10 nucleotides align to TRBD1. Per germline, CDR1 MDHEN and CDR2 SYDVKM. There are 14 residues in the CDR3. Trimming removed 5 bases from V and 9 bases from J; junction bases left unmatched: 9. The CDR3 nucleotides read TGTGCCAGCAGTACGCCGGGACAGGGGCTACAAGCTTTCTTT. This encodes CASSTPGQGLQAFF.

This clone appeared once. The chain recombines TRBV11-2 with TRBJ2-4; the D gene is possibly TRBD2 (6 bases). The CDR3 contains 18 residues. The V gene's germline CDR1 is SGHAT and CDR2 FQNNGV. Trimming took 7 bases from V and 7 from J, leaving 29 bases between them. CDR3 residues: CASTLSNTPGLGRNIQYF. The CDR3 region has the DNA TGTGCCAGCACCCTCTCAAACACTCCGGGACTTGGGAGGAACATTCAGTACTTC.

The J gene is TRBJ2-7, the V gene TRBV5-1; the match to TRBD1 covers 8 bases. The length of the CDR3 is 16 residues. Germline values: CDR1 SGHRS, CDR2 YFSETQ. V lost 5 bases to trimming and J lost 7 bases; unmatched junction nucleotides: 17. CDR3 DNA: TGCGCCAGCAGTCACACCGGACAGGGTTTCTTTGGGGAGCAGTACTTC. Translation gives CASSHTGQGFFGEQYF.

The CDR3 protein is CASSKQGLQPQHF. CDR3 bases: TGCGCCAGCAGTAAACAGGGGCTTCAGCCCCAGCATTTT. The J gene is TRBJ1-5, the V gene TRBV23-1; 7 nucleotides align to TRBD1. TRBV23-1 qualifies as an ORF whose function is uncertain. V lost 5 bases to trimming and J lost 6 bases; unmatched junction nucleotides: 4. CDR3 length equals 13 residues.

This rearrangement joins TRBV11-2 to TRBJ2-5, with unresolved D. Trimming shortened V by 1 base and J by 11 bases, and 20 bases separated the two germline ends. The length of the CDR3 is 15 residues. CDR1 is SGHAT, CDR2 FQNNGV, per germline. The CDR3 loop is CASSLGPGRNYEQYF. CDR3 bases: TGTGCCAGCAGCTTAGGGCCCGGTCGCAACTATGAGCAGTACTTC. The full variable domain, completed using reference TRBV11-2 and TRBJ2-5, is EAGVAQSPRYKIIEKRQSVAFWCNPISGHATLYWYQQILGQGPKLLIQFQNNGVVDDSQLPKDRFSAERLKGVDSTLKIQPAKLEDSAVYLCASSLGPGRNYEQYFGPGTRLLVL.

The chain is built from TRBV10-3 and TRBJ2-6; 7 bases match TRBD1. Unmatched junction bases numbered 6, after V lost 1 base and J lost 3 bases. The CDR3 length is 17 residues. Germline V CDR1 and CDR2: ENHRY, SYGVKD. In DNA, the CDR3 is TGTGCCATCAGTGAGTTCGGGACAGCAATTGGGGCCAACGTCCTGACTTTC. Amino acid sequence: CAISEFGTAIGANVLTF.

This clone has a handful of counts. CDR3: CAIRGTENTGELFF. In DNA form, the CDR3 reads TGTGCCATCAGGGGGACTGAGAACACCGGGGAGCTGTTTTTT. V usage is TRBV10-3 and J usage is TRBJ2-2, with D perhaps TRBD2 (6 bases). The germline CDR1 and CDR2 sequences are ENHRY and SYGVKD. Deletions cut 6 bases from V and 1 base from J, with 9 bases between. The CDR3 runs 14 residues.

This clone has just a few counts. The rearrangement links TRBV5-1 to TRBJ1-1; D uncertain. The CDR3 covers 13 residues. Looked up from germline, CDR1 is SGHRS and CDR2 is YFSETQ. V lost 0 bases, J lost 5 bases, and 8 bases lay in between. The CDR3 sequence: CASSLVQATEAFF. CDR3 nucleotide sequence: TGCGCCAGCAGCTTGGTCCAGGCTACTGAAGCTTTCTTT.

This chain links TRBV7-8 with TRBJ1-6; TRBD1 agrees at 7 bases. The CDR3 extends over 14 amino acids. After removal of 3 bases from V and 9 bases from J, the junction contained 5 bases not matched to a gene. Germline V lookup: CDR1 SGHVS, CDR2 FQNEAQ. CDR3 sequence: CASSFQGDVSPLHF. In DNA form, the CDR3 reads TGTGCCAGCAGCTTTCAGGGGGATGTTTCACCCCTCCACTTT.

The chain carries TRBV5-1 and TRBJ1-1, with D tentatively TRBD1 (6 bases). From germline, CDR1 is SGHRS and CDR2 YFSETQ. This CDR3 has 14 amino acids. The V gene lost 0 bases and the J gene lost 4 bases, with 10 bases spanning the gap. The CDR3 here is CASSLEGVLTEAFF. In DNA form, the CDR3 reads TGCGCCAGCAGCTTGGAGGGGGTTCTCACTGAAGCTTTCTTT.

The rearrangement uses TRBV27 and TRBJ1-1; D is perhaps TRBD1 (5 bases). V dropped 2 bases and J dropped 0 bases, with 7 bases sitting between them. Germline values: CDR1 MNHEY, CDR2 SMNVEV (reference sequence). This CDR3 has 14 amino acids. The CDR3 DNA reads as TGTGCCAGCAGTTTAGGGGGGTTGAACACTGAAGCTTTCTTT. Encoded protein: CASSLGGLNTEAFF.

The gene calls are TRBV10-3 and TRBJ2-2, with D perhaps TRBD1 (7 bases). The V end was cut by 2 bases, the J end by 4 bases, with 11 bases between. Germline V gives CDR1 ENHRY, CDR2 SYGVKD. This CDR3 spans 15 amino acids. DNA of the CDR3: TGTGCCATCAGTGAGCGACAGGGAGGCACCGGGGAGCTGTTTTTT. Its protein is CAISERQGGTGELFF.

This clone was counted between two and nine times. In DNA, the CDR3 is TGTGCCAGTAGTTCCGACAGGGGTTTGCCAGATACGCAGTATTTT. Its protein product is CASSSDRGLPDTQYF. The V call is TRBV19, the J call TRBJ2-3, with 8 nucleotides matching TRBD1. Unmatched junction bases numbered 8, after V lost 5 bases and J lost 4 bases. This CDR3 has 15 amino acids. Per the germline V gene, CDR1 is LNHDA and CDR2 is SQIVND (reference sequence). The full variable domain, rest sourced from reference TRBV19 and TRBJ2-3, is DGGITQSPKYLFRKEGQNVTLSCEQNLNHDAMYWYRQDPGQGLRLIYYSQIVNDFQKGDIAEGYSVSREKKESFPLTVTSAQKNPTAFYLCASSSDRGLPDTQYFGPGTRLTVL.

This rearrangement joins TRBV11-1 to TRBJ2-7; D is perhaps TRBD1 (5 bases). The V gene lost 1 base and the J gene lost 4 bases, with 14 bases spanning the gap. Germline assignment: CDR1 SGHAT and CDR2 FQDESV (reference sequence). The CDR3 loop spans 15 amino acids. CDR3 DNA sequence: TGTGCCAGCAGCTTAGACGTGGCCAGGGCATACGAGCAGTACTTC. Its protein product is CASSLDVARAYEQYF.

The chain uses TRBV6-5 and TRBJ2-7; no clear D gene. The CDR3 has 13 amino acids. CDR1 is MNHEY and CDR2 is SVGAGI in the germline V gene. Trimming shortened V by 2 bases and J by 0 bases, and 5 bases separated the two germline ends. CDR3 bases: TGTGCCAGCAGTTACGGCATCTCCTACGAGCAGTACTTC. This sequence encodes CASSYGISYEQYF.

For the CDR3, the DNA is TGTGCCAGCTCATGGACAGAAACTAACACCGGGGAGCTGTTTTTT. This gives the protein CASSWTETNTGELFF. The chain links TRBV18 to TRBJ2-2; D is perhaps TRBD1 (6 bases). The V gene lost 5 bases and the J gene lost 2 bases, with 12 bases spanning the gap. The CDR3 covers 15 residues. Looked up from germline, CDR1 is KGHSH and CDR2 is LQKENI.

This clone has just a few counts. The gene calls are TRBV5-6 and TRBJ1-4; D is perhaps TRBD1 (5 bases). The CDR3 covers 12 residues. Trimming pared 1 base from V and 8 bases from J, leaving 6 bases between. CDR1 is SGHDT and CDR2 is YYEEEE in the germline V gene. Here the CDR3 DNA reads TGTGCCAGCAGCTTGCCAGGGGAAAAACTGTTTTTT. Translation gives CASSLPGEKLFF.